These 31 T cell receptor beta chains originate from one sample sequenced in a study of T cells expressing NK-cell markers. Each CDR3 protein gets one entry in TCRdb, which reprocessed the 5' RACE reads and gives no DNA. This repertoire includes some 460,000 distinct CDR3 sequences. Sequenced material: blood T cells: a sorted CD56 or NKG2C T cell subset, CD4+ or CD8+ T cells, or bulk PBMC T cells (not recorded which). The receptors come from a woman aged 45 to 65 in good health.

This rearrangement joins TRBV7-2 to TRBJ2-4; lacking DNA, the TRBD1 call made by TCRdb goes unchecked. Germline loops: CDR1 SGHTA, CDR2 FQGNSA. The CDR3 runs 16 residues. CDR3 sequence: CASSLAGAGTKNIQYF.

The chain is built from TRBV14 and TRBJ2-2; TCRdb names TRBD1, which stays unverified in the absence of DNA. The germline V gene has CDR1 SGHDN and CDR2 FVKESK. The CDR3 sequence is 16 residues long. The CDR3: CASSQRTGRPTGELFF.

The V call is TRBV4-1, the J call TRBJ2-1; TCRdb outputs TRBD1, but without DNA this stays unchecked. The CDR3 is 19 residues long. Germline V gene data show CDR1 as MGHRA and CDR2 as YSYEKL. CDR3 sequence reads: CASSQGISQGLSSYNEQFF.

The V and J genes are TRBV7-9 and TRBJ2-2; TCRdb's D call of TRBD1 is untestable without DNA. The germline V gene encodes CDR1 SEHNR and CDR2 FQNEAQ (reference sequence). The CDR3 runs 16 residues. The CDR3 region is CASSSPQGGTTGELFF.

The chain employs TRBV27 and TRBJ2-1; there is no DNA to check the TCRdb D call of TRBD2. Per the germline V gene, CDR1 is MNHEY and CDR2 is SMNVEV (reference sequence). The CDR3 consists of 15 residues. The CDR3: CASSLYPRGRGEQFF.

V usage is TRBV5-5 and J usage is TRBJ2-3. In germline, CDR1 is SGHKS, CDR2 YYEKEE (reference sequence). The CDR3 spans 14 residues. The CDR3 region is CASGTTSGTDTQYF.

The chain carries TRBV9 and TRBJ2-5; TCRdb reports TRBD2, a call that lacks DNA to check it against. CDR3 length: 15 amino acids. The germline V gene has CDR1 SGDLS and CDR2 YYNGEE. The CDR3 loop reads CASSVADYQQETQYF.

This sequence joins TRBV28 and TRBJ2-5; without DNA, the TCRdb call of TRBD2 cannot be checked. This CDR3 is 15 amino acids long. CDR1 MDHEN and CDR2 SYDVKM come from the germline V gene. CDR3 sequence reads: CATLPSGRGQETQYF. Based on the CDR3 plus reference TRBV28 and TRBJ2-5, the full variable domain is DVKVTQSSRYLVKRTGEKVFLECVQDMDHENMFWYRQDPGLGLRLIYFSYDVKMKEKGDIPEGYSVSREKKERFSLILESASTNQTSMYLCATLPSGRGQETQYFGPGTRLLVL.

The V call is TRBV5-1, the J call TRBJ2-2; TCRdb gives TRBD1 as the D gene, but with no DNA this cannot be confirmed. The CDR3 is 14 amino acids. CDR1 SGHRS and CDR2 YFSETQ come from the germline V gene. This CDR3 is CASSSDRDAGELFF.

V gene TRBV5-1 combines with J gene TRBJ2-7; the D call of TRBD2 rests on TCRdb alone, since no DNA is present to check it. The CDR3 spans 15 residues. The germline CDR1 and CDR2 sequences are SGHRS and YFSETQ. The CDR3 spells CASSLDPSGSNEQYF.

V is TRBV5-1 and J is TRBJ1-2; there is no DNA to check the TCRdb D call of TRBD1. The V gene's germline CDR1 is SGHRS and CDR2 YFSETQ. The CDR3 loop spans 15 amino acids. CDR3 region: CASSLELDGTGDNTF.

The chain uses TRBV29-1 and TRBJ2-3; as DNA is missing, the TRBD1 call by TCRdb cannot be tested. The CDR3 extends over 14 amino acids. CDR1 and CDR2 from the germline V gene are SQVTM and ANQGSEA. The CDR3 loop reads CSVVGGRGADTQYF.

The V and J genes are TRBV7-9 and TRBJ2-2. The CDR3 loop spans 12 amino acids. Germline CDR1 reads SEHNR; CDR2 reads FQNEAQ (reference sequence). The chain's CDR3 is CASSLQHRELFF.

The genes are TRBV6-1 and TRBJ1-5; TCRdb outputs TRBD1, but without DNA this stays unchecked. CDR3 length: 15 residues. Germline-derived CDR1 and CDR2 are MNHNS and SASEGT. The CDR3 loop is CASSEAGGPAQPQHF.

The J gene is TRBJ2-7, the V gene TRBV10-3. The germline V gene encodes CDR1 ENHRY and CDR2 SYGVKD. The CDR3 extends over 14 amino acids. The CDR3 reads CAISEWSSSYEQYF.

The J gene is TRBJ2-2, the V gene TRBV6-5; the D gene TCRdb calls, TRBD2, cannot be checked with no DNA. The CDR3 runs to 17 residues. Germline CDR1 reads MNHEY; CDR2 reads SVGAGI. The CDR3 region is CASRLAGGPVKTGELFF.

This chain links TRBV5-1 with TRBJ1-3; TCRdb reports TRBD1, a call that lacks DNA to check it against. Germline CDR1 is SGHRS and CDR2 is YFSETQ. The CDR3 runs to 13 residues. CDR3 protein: CASTKATGDTIYF.

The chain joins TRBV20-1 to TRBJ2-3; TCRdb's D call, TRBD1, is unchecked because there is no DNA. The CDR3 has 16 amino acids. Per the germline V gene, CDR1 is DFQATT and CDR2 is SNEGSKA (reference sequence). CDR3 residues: CSARDIMTGTTDTQYF.

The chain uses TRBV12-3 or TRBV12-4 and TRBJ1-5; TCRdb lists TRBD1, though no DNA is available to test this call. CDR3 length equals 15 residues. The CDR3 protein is CASSLAGGTNQPQHF.

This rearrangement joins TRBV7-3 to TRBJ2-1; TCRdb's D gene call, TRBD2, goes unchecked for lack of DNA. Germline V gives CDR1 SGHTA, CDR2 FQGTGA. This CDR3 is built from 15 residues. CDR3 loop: CASSFLAGAGNEQFF.

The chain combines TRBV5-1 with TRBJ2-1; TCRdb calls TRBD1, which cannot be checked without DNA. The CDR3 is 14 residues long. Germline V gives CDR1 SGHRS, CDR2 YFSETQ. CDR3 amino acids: CASSSGQGLGEQFF. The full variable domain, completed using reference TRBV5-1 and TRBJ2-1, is KAGVTQTPRYLIKTRGQQVTLSCSPISGHRSVSWYQQTPGQGLQFLFEYFSETQRNKGNFPGRFSGRQFSNSRSEMNVSTLELGDSALYLCASSSGQGLGEQFFGPGTRLTVL.

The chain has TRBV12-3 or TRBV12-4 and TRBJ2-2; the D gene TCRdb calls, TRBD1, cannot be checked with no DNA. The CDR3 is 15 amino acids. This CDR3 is CASSVATGNTGELFF.

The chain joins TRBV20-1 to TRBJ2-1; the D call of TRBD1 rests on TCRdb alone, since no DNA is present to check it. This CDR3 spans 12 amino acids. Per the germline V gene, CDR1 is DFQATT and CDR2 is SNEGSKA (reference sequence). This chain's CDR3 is CSAREGVNEQFF.

CDR3 amino acids: CASSQRPFEAFF. This chain links TRBV11-3 with TRBJ1-1. Germline V lookup: CDR1 SGHNT, CDR2 YENEEA. The CDR3 is made up of 12 amino acids.

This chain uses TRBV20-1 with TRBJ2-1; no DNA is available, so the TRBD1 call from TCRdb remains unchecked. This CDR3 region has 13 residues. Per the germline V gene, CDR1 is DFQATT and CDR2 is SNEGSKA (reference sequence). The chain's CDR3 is CSARDWDRNEQFF.

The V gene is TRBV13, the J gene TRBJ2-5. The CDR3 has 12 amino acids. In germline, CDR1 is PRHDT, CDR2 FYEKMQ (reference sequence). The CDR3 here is CASSLAPGTQYF. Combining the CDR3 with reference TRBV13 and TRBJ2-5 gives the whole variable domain AAGVIQSPRHLIKEKRETATLKCYPIPRHDTVYWYQQGPGQDPQFLISFYEKMQSDKGSIPDRFSAQQFSDYHSELNMSSLELGDSALYFCASSLAPGTQYFGPGTRLLVL.

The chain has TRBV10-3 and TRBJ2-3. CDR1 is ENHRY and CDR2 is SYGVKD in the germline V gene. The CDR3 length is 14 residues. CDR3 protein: CAISPVTSTDTQYF.

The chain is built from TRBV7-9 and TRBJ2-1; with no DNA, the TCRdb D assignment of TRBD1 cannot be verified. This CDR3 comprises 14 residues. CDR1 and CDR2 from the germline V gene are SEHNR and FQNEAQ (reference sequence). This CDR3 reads CASIGTGRSNEQFF.

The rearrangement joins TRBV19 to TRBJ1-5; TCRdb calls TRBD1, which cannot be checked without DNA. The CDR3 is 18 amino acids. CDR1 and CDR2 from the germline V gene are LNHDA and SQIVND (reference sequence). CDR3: CASSRDRAIQYSNQPQHF.

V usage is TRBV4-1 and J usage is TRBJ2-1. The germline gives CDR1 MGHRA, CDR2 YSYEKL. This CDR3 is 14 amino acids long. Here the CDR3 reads CASSRPEYRNEQFF.

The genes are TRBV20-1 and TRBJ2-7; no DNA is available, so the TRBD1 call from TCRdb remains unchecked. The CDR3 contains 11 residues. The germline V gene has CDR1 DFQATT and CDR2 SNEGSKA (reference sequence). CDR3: CSAPVGDEQYF.